The TCR beta chain described here comes from a study of shared clonotypes between healthy human individuals. As for the study in general: There were three CD4 naive, three CD4 memory, two CD8 naive and one CD8 memory plates per donor.

CD45RO-negative CD8 cells positively selected for CCR7 made up the naive population, which excluded terminally differentiated effector memory CD45RA+ cells. In the sorted-subset replicate PCRs, around 200 ng DNA, 25,000 to 30,000 T cell genomes, was used. Only in-frame clones appear in the TCRdb table, and some are missing; sequencing was by immunoSEQ multiplex PCR. The table shows about 870,000 clones, with 90% to 95% occurring only once. Of note for this clone: The antigen is unknown.

Study-level results: A limitation of the genetic and exposure-history diversity represented arose from few donors. Sequencing depth was a factor that was expected to affect clonotype sharing among donors.

V shed 5 bases and J 3 bases; nucleotides not matched to a gene: 4. The V gene's germline CDR1 is MNHEY and CDR2 SVGAGI. This CDR3 contains 13 residues. Sequenced material: naive CD8+ T cells sorted from blood. The receptor comes from a man younger than 45 in good health. The chain has TRBV6-5 and TRBJ2-7; 7 bases match TRBD1. DNA for the CDR3: TGTGCCAGCAGTCCAAGGGACAGCTACGAGCAGTACTTC. Translated: CASSPRDSYEQYF.